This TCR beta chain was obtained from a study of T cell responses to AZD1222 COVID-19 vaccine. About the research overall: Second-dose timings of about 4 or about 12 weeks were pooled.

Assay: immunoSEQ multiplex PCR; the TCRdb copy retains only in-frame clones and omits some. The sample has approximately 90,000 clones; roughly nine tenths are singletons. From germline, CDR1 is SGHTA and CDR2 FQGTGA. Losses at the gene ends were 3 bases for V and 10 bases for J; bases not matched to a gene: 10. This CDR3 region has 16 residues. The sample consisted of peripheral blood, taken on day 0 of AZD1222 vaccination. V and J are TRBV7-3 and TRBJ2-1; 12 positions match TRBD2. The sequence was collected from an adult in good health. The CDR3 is CASSFPSGGAPHEQFF. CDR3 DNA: TGTGCCAGCAGCTTCCCTAGCGGGGGGGCCCCACACGAGCAGTTCTTC.